The TCR beta chain described here comes from a study of preoperative IRX-2 immunotherapy in early breast cancer. Noted treatment: preoperative locoregional IRX-2 cytokine immunotherapy. Samples came from a phase Ib trial of preoperative locoregional IRX-2 cytokine immunotherapy. The germline gives CDR1 SGHDN, CDR2 FVKESK. Trimming cost V 0 bases and J 4 bases, with 8 bases left between them. The CDR3 sequence is 14 residues long. Generated by immunoSEQ multiplex PCR, the TCRdb table keeps only in-frame clones and is missing some. The table has 35,000 to 40,000 clones, roughly 82% seen once. The chain employs TRBV14 and TRBJ2-3, with TRBD1 as a possible D gene (6 bases). The clonotype comes from a human donor with breast cancer. This sample comprised lymph node tissue, obtained after IRX-2 immunotherapy. DNA of the CDR3: TGTGCCAGCAGCCAAGAAACAGGGCCAGATACGCAGTATTTT. Residues: CASSQETGPDTQYF.